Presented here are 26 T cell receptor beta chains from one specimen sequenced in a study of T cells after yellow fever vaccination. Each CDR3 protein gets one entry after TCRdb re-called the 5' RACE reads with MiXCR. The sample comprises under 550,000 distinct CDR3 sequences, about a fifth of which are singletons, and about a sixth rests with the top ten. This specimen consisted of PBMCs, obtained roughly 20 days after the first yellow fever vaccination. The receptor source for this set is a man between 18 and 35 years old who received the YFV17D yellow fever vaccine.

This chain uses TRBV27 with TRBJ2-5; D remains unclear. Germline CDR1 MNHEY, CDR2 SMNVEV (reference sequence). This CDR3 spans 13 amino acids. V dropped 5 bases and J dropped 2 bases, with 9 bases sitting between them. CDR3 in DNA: TGTGCCAGCAGTCAAAGACTGCAAGAGACCCAGTACTTC. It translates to CASSQRLQETQYF.

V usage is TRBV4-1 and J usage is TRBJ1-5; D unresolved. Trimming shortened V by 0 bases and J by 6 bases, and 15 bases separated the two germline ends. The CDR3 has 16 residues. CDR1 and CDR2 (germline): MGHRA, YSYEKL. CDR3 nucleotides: TGCGCCAGCAGCCAAGAGACCCGGGGTTGCTGTCAGCCCCAGCATTTT. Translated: CASSQETRGCCQPQHF.

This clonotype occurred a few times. The CDR3 nucleotides are TGTGCCTTCAGGACAGGGCCCTCTGAGCAGTTCTTC. Translation gives CAFRTGPSEQFF. The genes are TRBV5-4 and TRBJ2-1; 8 nucleotides agree with TRBD1. Germline assignment: CDR1 SGHNT and CDR2 YYREEE (reference sequence). The V segment lost 10 bases and the J segment 9 bases; nucleotides outside the gene matches: 9. CDR3 length: 12 amino acids.

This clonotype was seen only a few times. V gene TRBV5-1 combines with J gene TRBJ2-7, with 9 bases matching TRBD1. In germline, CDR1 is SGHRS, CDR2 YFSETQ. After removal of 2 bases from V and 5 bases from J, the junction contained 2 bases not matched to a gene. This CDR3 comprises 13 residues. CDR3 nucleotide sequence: TGCGCCAGCAGCTTCAGGACAGGGGACGAGCAGTACGTC. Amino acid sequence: CASSFRTGDEQYV.

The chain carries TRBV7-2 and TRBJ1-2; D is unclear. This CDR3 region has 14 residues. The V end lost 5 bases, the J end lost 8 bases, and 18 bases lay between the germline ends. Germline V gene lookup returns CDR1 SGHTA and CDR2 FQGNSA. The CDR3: CASSPRGSLYGYTF. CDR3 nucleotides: TGTGCCAGCAGCCCACGTGGCAGCCTTTACGGCTACACCTTC.

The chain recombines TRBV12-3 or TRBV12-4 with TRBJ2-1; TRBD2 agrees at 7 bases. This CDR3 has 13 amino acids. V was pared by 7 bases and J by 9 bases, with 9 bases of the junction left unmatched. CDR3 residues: CASTFGGSTEQFF. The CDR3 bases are TGTGCCAGCACCTTCGGCGGGAGTACTGAGCAGTTCTTC.

The CDR3 nucleotides read TGTGCCAGCAGTGACCTGGACAGGGCTGGCGAAAAACTGTTTTTT. Protein: CASSDLDRAGEKLFF. The rearrangement links TRBV7-9 to TRBJ1-4; 8 bases align to TRBD1. The CDR3 totals 15 residues. Per the germline V gene, CDR1 is SEHNR and CDR2 is FQNEAQ (reference sequence). V lost 6 bases, J lost 8 bases, and 11 bases stayed unmatched.

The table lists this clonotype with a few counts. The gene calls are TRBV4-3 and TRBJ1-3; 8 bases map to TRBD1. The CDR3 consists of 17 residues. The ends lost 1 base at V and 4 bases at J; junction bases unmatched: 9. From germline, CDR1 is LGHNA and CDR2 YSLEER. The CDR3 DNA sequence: TGCGCCAGCAGCCAAGGACGACAGGGGCTTATAGGAAACACCATATATTTT. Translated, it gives CASSQGRQGLIGNTIYF.

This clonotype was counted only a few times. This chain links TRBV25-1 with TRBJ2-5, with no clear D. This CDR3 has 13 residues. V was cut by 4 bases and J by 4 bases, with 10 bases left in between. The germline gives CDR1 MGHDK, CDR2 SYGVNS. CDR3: CASSASASETQYF. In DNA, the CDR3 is TGTGCCAGCAGTGCGTCAGCGTCAGAGACCCAGTACTTC.

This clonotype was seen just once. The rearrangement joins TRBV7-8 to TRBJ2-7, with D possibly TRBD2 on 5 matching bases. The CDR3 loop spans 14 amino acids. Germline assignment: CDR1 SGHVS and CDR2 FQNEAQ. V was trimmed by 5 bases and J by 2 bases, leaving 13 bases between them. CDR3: CASSLTTGTYEQYF. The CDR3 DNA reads TGTGCCAGCAGCCTAACGACGGGAACCTACGAGCAGTACTTC.

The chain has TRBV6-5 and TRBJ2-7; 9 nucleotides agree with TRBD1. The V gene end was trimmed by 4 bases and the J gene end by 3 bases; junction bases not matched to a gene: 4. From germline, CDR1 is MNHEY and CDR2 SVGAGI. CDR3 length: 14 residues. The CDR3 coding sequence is TGTGCCAGCAGTTCCACGGGACAGGGCTACGAGCAGTACGTC. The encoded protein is CASSSTGQGYEQYV.

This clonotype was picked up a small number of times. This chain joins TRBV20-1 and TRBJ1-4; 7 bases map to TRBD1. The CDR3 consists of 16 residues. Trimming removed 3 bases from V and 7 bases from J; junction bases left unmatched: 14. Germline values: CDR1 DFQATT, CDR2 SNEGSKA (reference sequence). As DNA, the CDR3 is TGCAGTGCTAGTCGAAGAACAGGGGATTGGGGTGAAAAACTGTTTTTT. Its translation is CSASRRTGDWGEKLFF.

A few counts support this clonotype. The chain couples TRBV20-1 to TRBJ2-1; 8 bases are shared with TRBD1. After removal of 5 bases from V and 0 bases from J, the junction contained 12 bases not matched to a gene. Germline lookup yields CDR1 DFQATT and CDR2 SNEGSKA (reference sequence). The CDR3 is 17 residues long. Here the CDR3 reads CSAYPTGVGSSYNEQFF. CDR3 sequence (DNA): TGCAGTGCTTACCCGACAGGGGTGGGTAGCTCCTACAATGAGCAGTTCTTC.

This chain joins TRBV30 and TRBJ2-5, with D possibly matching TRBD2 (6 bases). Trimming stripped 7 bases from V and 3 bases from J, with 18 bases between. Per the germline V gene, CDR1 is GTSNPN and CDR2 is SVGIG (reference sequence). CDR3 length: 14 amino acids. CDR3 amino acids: CASQTGSGEETQYF. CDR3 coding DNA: TGTGCCTCTCAAACGGGTTCGGGGGAAGAGACCCAGTACTTC.

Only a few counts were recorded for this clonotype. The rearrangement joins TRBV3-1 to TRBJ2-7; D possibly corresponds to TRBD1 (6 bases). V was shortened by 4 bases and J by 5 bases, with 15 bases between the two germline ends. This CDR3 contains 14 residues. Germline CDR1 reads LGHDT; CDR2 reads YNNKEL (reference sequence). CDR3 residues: CASSPGAGYHEQYF. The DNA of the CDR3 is TGTGCCAGCAGCCCAGGGGCCGGGTACCACGAGCAGTACTTC.

The CDR3 region has the DNA TGTGCCAGCAGCTTCTGGATGTACACTGAAGCTTTCTTT. Protein sequence: CASSFWMYTEAFF. The gene calls are TRBV7-2 and TRBJ1-1; D uncertain. Germline V gene lookup returns CDR1 SGHTA and CDR2 FQGNSA. The CDR3 spans 13 residues. The germline V and J ends were trimmed by 3 bases and 3 bases, with 8 bases remaining between them.

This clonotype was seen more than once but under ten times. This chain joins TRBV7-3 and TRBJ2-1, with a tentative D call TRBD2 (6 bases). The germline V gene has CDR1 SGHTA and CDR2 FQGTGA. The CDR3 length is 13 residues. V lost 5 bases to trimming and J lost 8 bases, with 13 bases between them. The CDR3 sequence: CASSPGGWDEQFF. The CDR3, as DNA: TGTGCCAGCAGCCCCGGGGGTTGGGATGAGCAGTTCTTC. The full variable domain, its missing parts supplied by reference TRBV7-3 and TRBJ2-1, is GAGVSQTPSNKVTEKGKYVELRCDPISGHTALYWYRQSLGQGPEFLIYFQGTGAADDSGLPNDRFFAVRPEGSVSTLKIQRTERGDSAVYLCASSPGGWDEQFFGPGTRLTVL.

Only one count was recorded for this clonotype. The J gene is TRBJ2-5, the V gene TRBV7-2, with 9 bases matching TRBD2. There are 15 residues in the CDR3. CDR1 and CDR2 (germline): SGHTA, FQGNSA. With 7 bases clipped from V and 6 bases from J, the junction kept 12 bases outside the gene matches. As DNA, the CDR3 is TGTGCCAGCACCAAAGGGCGGGGGGGAGATAAGACCCAGTACTTC. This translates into CASTKGRGGDKTQYF.

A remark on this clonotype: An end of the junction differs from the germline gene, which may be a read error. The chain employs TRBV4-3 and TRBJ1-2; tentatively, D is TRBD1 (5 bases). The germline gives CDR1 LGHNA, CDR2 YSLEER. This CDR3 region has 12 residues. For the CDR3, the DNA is TGCGCCAGCAGCAAAGATCAGGGAGGCTACACCTTC. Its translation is CASSKDQGGYTF.

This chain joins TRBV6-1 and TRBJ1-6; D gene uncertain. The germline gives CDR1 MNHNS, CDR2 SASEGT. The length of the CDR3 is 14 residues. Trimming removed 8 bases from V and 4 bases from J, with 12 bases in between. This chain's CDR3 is CASRGLPYNSPLHF. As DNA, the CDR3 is TGTGCCAGCCGAGGTTTACCTTATAATTCACCCCTCCACTTT.

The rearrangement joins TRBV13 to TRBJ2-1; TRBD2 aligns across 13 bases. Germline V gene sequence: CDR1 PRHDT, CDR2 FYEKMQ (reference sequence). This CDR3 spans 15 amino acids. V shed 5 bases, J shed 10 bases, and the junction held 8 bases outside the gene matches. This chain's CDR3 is CASSVTSGGAGEQFF. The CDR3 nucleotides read TGTGCCAGCAGCGTCACTAGCGGGGGGGCTGGCGAGCAGTTCTTC.

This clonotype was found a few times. Here the CDR3 reads CASSEMASGDGAQYF. The CDR3 coding sequence is TGTGCCAGCAGTGAAATGGCTAGCGGGGATGGAGCGCAGTATTTT. The chain links TRBV6-4 to TRBJ2-3; TRBD2 agrees at 9 bases. Germline values: CDR1 MRHNA, CDR2 SNTAGT. This CDR3 region has 15 residues. The ends lost 3 bases at V and 10 bases at J; junction bases unmatched: 11.

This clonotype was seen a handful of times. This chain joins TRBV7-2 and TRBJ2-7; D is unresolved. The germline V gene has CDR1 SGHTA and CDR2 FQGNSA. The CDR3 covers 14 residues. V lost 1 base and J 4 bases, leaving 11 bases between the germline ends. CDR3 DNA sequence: TGTGCCAGCAGCTTAGAACGACAAACTTACGAGCAGTACTTC. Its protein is CASSLERQTYEQYF.

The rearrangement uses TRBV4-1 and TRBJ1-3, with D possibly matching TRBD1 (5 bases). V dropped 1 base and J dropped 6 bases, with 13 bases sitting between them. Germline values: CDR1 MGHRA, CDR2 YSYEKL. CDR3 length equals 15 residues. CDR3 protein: CASSQVTGGENTIYF. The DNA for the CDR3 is TGCGCCAGCAGCCAAGTCACGGGGGGAGAAAACACCATATATTTT.

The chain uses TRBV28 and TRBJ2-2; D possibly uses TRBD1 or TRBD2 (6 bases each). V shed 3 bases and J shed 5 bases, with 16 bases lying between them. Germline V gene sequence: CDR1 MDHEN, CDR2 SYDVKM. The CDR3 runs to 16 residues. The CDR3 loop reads CASSFRGQGRTGELFF. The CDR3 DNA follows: TGTGCCAGCAGTTTTCGGGGGCAGGGAAGGACCGGGGAGCTGTTTTTT.

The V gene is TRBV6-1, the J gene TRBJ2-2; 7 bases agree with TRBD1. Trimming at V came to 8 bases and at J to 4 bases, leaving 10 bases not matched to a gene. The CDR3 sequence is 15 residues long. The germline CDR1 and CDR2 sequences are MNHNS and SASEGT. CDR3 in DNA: TGTGCCAGCTCACAGGGGACGGTTGGCACCGGGGAGCTGTTTTTT. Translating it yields CASSQGTVGTGELFF.